Listed below are T cell receptor beta chains from one sample, sequenced in a study of T cell responses to AZD1222 COVID-19 vaccine. The repertoire was sequenced with immunoSEQ multiplex PCR; TCRdb's copy has only in-frame clones and lacks some. The sample shows 110,000 or so clones, 80% to 90% of them seen only once. The source material was peripheral blood, sampled on day 0 of AZD1222 vaccination. The receptor source for this set is an adult in good health. Each CDR3 is given with its conserved first and last residue. Fields, in order: J gene, D gene, clone size, CDR3 length, V gene, CDR3 protein, CDR3 DNA. D genes are given only for firm matches. Only part of the rows carry a size: once, few, many, or a class if the clone is expanded.

J: TRBJ1-1; D: .; size: .; length: 14; V: TRBV27; CDR3: CASSSPALNTEAFF; DNA: TGTGCCAGCAGCTCCCCAGCACTGAACACTGAAGCTTTCTTT
J: TRBJ1-2; D: TRBD1; size: .; length: 14; V: TRBV7-9; CDR3: CASSFSGTGAGYTF; DNA: TGTGCCAGCAGCTTCTCCGGGACAGGGGCTGGCTACACCTTC
J: TRBJ1-2; D: .; size: .; length: 16; V: TRBV5-6; CDR3: CASSRIQVGANYGYTF; DNA: TGTGCCAGCAGCCGCATTCAGGTCGGGGCCAACTATGGCTACACCTTC
J: TRBJ2-1; D: .; size: .; length: 14; V: TRBV29-1; CDR3: CSVDLSRGDNEQFF; DNA: TGCAGCGTTGATCTTTCCAGGGGCGACAATGAGCAGTTCTTC
J: TRBJ2-7; D: .; size: .; length: 15; V: TRBV10-1; CDR3: CASSESGPSVQEQYF; DNA: TGCGCCAGCAGTGAGTCGGGGCCTTCCGTGCAAGAGCAGTACTTC
J: TRBJ1-5; D: .; size: .; length: 14; V: TRBV24-1; CDR3: CATSGGAGNQPQHF; DNA: TGTGCCACCAGTGGGGGGGCCGGCAATCAGCCCCAGCATTTT
J: TRBJ2-7; D: .; size: .; length: 14; V: TRBV2; CDR3: CASSDRPSGGEQYF; DNA: TGTGCCAGCAGTGACAGGCCTTCCGGGGGCGAGCAGTACTTC
J: TRBJ2-3; D: .; size: few; length: 15; V: TRBV18; CDR3: CASSPRGGSTDTQYF; DNA: TGTGCCAGCTCACCACGAGGGGGTAGCACAGATACGCAGTATTTT
J: TRBJ2-1; D: .; size: .; length: 13; V: TRBV7-3; CDR3: CASSLIRANEQFF; DNA: TGTGCCAGCAGCTTAATCAGGGCCAATGAGCAGTTCTTC
J: TRBJ2-3; D: .; size: .; length: 15; V: TRBV7-3; CDR3: CASSLTLAKSDTQYF; DNA: TGTGCCAGCAGCTTAACGCTAGCGAAATCAGATACGCAGTATTTT
J: TRBJ2-5; D: .; size: .; length: 14; V: TRBV7-2; CDR3: CASSFTGPGETQYF; DNA: TGTGCCAGCAGCTTCACGGGCCCTGGAGAGACCCAGTACTTC
J: TRBJ1-4; D: .; size: .; length: 16; V: TRBV28; CDR3: CASSLRGAATNEKLFF; DNA: TGTGCCAGCAGTTTAAGGGGTGCTGCAACTAATGAAAAACTGTTTTTT
J: TRBJ2-1; D: .; size: .; length: 11; V: TRBV7-8; CDR3: CASSSGAGQFF; DNA: TGTGCCAGCAGCTCCGGGGCGGGGCAGTTCTTC
J: TRBJ2-1; D: TRBD2; size: .; length: 17; V: TRBV28; CDR3: CASSLVTLAGMYNEQFF; DNA: TGTGCCAGCAGTTTAGTCACACTAGCGGGAATGTACAATGAGCAGTTCTTC
J: TRBJ1-1; D: .; size: .; length: 12; V: TRBV11-3; CDR3: CASSWERPEAFF; DNA: TGTGCCAGCAGCTGGGAGCGACCTGAAGCTTTCTTT
J: TRBJ1-3; D: TRBD1; size: .; length: 15; V: TRBV30; CDR3: CAWRGQGASGNTIYF; DNA: TGTGCCTGGAGGGGACAGGGGGCCTCTGGAAACACCATATATTTT
J: TRBJ2-7; D: TRBD2; size: .; length: 16; V: TRBV6-6; CDR3: CASSYGGLAGVDEQYF; DNA: TGTGCCAGCAGTTATGGAGGACTAGCGGGAGTCGACGAGCAGTACTTC
J: TRBJ2-7; D: TRBD1; size: .; length: 15; V: TRBV5-1; CDR3: CASTPNPGQGSEQYF; DNA: TGCGCCAGCACCCCTAACCCGGGACAGGGGTCCGAGCAGTACTTC
J: TRBJ2-2; D: TRBD2; size: .; length: 14; V: TRBV28; CDR3: CASSRGGAAGELFF; DNA: TGTGCCAGCAGCCGGGGGGGAGCCGCCGGGGAGCTGTTTTTT
J: TRBJ2-5; D: .; size: .; length: 12; V: TRBV20-1; CDR3: CSASVDLWTQYF; DNA: TGCAGTGCTAGTGTCGATTTGTGGACCCAGTACTTC
J: TRBJ1-1; D: .; size: .; length: 13; V: TRBV29-1; CDR3: CSVRQGGDTEAFF; DNA: TGCAGCGTCCGCCAGGGAGGGGACACTGAAGCTTTCTTT
J: TRBJ1-1; D: .; size: .; length: 14; V: TRBV25-1; CDR3: CASSEPLSNTEAFF; DNA: TGTGCCAGCAGTGAACCTCTTTCGAACACTGAAGCTTTCTTT
J: TRBJ2-6; D: TRBD1; size: .; length: 15; V: TRBV19; CDR3: CASSMTGIGANVLTF; DNA: TGTGCCAGTAGTATGACAGGGATTGGGGCCAACGTCCTGACTTTC
J: TRBJ1-1; D: .; size: .; length: 14; V: TRBV15; CDR3: CATSLQSGYTEAFF; DNA: TGTGCCACCAGCTTACAGTCCGGGTACACTGAAGCTTTCTTT
J: TRBJ2-1; D: TRBD2; size: .; length: 14; V: TRBV2; CDR3: CASTGAGAYNEQFF; DNA: TGTGCCAGCACGGGAGCGGGGGCCTACAATGAGCAGTTCTTC
J: TRBJ1-1; D: .; size: .; length: 15; V: TRBV19; CDR3: CASSTHSGHHTEAFF; DNA: TGTGCCAGTAGTACCCACTCGGGACACCACACTGAAGCTTTCTTT
J: TRBJ1-3; D: .; size: .; length: 15; V: TRBV18; CDR3: CASSPPAHSGNTIYF; DNA: TGTGCCAGCTCACCCCCGGCTCACTCTGGAAACACCATATATTTT
J: TRBJ1-1; D: .; size: .; length: 16; V: TRBV6-5; CDR3: CASSYSGARGTLEAFF; DNA: TGTGCCAGCAGTTACTCCGGGGCGCGGGGAACACTAGAAGCTTTCTTT
J: TRBJ2-2; D: .; size: .; length: 16; V: TRBV15; CDR3: CATSRDQRRGTGELFF; DNA: TGTGCCACCAGCAGAGATCAAAGGCGAGGCACCGGGGAGCTGTTTTTT
J: TRBJ1-5; D: .; size: .; length: 13; V: TRBV28; CDR3: CASSTGFNQPQHF; DNA: TGTGCCAGCAGTACAGGGTTCAATCAGCCCCAGCATTTT
J: TRBJ1-1; D: TRBD1; size: .; length: 13; V: TRBV6-5; CDR3: CASSYNRGTEAFF; DNA: TGTGCCAGCAGTTACAACAGGGGAACTGAAGCTTTCTTT